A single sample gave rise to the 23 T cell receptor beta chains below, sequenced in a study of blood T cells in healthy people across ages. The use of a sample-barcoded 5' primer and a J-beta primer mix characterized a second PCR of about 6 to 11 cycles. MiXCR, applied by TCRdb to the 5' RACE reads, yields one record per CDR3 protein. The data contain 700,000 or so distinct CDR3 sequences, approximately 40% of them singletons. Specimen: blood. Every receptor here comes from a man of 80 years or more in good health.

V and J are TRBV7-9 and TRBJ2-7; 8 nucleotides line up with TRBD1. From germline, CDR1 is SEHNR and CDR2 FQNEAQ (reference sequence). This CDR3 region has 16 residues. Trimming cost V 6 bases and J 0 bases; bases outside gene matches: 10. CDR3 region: CASSHTGTGSSYEQYF. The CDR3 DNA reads TGTGCCAGCAGTCACACCGGGACAGGTAGCTCCTACGAGCAGTACTTC.

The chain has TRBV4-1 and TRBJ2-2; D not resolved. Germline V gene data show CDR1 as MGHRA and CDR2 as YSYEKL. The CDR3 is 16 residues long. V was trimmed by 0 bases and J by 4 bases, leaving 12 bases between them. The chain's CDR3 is CASSQEARARTGELFF. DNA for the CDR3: TGCGCCAGCAGCCAAGAGGCCCGGGCTCGCACCGGGGAGCTGTTTTTT.

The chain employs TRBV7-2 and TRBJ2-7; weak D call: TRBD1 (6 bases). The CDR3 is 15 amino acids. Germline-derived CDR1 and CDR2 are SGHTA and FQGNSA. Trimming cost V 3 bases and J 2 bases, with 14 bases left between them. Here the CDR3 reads CASSFRDTYPYEQYF. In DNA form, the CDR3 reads TGTGCCAGCAGCTTCCGGGACACCTACCCCTACGAGCAGTACTTC.

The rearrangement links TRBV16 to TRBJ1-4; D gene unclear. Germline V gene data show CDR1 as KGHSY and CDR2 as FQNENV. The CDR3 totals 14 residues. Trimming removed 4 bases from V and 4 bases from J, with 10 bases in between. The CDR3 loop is CASSPQAGNEKLFF. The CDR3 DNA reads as TGTGCCAGCAGCCCCCAGGCGGGTAATGAAAAACTGTTTTTT.

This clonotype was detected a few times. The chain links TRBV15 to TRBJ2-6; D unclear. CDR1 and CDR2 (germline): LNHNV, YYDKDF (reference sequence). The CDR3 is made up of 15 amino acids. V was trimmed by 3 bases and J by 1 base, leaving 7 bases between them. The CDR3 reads CATSSPRSGANVLTF. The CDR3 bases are TGTGCCACCAGCAGCCCGAGATCTGGGGCCAACGTCCTGACTTTC.

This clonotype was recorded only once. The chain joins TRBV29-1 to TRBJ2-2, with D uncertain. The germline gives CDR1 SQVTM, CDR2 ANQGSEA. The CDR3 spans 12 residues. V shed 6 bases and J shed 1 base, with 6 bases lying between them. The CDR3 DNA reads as TGCAGCGTCACTAAGAACACCGGGGAGCTGTTTTTT. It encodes CSVTKNTGELFF.

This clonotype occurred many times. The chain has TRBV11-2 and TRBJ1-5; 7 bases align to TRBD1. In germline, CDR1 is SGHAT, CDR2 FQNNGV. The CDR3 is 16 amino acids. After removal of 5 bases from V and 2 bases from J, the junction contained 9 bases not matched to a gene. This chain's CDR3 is CASSAMTGNGNQPQHF. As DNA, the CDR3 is TGTGCCAGCAGCGCGATGACAGGGAACGGCAATCAGCCCCAGCATTTT.

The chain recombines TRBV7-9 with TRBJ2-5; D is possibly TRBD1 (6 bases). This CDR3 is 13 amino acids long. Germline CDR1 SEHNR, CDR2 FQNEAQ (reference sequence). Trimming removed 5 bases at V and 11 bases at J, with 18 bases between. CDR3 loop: CASSPGQWAEQYF. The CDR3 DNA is TGTGCCAGCAGCCCGGGACAATGGGCTGAGCAGTACTTC.

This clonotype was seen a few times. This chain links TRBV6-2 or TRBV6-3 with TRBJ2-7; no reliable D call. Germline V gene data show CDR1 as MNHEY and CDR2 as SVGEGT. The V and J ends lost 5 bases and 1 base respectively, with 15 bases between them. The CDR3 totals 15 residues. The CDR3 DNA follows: TGTGCCAGCAGTCAGCAGGAATGGGTTTCCTACGAGCAGTACTTC. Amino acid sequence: CASSQQEWVSYEQYF.

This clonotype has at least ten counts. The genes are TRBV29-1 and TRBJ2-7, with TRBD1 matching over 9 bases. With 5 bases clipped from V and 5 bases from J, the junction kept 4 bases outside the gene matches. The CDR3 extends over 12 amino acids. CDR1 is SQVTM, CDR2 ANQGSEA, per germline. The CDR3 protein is CSVTGQGHEQYF. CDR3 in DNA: TGCAGCGTTACGGGACAGGGCCACGAGCAGTACTTC.

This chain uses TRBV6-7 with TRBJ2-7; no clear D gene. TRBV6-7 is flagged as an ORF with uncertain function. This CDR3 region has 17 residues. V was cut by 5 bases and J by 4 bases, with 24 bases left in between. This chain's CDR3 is CASSTQSARAILYEQYF. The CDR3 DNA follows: TGTGCCAGCAGTACTCAGTCCGCTAGGGCTATTCTTTACGAGCAGTACTTC.

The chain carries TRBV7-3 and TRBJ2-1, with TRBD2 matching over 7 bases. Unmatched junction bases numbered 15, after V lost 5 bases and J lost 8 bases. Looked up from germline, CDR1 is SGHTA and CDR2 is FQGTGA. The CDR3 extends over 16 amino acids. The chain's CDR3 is CASSLGRGGVSDEQFF. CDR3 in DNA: TGTGCCAGCAGCCTAGGGCGCGGGGGAGTGTCCGATGAGCAGTTCTTC.

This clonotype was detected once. CDR3 in amino acids: CSAPKRLGLDTQYF. CDR3 sequence (DNA): TGCAGTGCCCCAAAGCGACTAGGACTAGATACGCAGTATTTT. The chain recombines TRBV20-1 with TRBJ2-3, with D perhaps matching TRBD2 (6 bases). V was cut by 6 bases and J by 5 bases, with 18 bases left in between. Germline V CDR1 and CDR2: DFQATT, SNEGSKA (reference sequence). The CDR3 is 14 residues long.

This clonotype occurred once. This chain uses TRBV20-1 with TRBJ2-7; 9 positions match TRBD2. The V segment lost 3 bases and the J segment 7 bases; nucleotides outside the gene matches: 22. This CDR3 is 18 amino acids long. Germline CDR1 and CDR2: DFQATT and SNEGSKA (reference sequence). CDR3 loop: CSASPTGSGGNLYNEQYF. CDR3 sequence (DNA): TGCAGTGCTAGCCCGACGGGTAGCGGGGGAAACTTATACAATGAGCAGTACTTC.

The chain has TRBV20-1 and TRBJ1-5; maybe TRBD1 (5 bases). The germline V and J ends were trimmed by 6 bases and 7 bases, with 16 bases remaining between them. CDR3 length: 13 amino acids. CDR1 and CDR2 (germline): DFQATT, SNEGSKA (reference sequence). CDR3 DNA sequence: TGCAGTGCCCAAGAAAGGGGAGGGCAGCCCCAGCATTTT. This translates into CSAQERGGQPQHF.

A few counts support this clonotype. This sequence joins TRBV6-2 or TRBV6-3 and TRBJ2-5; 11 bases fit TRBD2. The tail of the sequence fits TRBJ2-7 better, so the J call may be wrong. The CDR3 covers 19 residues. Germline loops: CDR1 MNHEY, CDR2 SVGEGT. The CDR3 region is CASSRGLTSGIGVIDEQYF. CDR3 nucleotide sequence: TGTGCCAGCAGCCGAGGTCTGACTAGCGGGATAGGGGTAATCGACGAGCAGTACTTC.

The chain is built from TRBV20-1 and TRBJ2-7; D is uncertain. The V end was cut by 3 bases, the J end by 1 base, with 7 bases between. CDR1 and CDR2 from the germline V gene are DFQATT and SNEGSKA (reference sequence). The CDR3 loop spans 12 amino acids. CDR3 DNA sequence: TGCAGTGCTAGGCTGGCTTCCTACGAGCAGTACTTC. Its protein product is CSARLASYEQYF.

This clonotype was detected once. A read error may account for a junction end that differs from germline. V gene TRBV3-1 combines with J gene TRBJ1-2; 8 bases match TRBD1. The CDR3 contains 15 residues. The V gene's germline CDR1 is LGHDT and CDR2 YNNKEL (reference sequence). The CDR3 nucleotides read TGTGCCAGCAGCCAAGGGAGGACAGGGTATTCTGGCTGCACCTTC. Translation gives CASSQGRTGYSGCTF. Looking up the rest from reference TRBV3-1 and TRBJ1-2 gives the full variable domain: DTAVSQTPKYLVTQMGNDKSIKCEQNLGHDTMYWYKQDSKKFLKIMFSYNNKELIINETVPNRFSPKSPDKAHLNLHINSLELGDSAVYFCASSQGRTGYSGCTFGSGTRLTVV.

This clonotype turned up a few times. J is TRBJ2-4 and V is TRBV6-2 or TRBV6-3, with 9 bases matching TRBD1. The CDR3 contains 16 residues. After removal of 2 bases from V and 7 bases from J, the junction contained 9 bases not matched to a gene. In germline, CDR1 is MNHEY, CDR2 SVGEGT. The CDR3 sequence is CASSYPGQGIRNIQYF. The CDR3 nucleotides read TGTGCCAGCAGTTACCCGGGACAGGGTATTCGTAACATTCAGTACTTC.

CDR3 in DNA: TGTGCCAGCAGTGGGGGATCGCAAGAAGGCTACGAGCAGTACTTC. Translation: CASSGGSQEGYEQYF. V and J are TRBV28 and TRBJ2-7; D is tentatively TRBD1 or TRBD2 (5 bases each). The V end lost 5 bases, the J end lost 3 bases, and 17 bases lay between the germline ends. Germline V gene lookup returns CDR1 MDHEN and CDR2 SYDVKM. The CDR3 covers 15 residues.

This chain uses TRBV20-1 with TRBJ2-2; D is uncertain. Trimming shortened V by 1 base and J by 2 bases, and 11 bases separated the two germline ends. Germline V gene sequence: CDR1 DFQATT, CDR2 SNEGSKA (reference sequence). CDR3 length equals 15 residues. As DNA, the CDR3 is TGCAGTGCTAGAGTGTTTACAGTTAACACCGGGGAGCTGTTTTTT. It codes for CSARVFTVNTGELFF.

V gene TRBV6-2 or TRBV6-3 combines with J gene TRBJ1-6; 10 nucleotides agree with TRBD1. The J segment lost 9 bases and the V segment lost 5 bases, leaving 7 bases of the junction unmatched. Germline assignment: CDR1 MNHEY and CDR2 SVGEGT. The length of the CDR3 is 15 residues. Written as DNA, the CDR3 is TGTGCCAGCAGTCCGCGGACAGGGGGTACTTCACCCCTCCACTTT. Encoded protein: CASSPRTGGTSPLHF.

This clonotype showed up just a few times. CDR3 region: CRDGDDVKFPADLQGLRGQETQYF. The CDR3 DNA follows: TGCAGAGATGGGGATGATGTTAAATTTCCGGCAGACCTACAGGGTTTGCGGGGACAAGAGACCCAGTACTTC. This rearrangement joins TRBV20-1 to TRBJ2-5; either TRBD1 or TRBD2 may supply D (6 bases each). CDR1 is DFQATT, CDR2 SNEGSKA, per germline (reference sequence). The CDR3 sequence is 24 residues long.